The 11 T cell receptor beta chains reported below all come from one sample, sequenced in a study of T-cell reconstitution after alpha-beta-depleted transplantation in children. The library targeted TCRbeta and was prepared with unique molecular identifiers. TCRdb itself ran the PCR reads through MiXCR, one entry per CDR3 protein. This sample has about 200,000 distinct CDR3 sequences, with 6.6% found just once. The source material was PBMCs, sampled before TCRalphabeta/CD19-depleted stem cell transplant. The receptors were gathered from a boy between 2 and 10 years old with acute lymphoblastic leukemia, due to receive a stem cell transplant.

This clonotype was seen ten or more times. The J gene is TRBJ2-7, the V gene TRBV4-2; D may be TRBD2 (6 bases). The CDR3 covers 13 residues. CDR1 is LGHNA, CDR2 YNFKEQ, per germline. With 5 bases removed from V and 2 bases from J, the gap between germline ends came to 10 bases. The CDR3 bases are TGTGCCAGCAGCAGGACGGGAGCCTACGAGCAGTACTTC. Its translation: CASSRTGAYEQYF.

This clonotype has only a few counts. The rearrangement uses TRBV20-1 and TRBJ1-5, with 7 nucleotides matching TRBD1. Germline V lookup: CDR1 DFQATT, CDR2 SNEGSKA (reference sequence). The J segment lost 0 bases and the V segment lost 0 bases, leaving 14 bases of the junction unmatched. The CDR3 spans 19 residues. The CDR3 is CSARDSRSDRRFSNQPQHF. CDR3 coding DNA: TGCAGTGCTAGAGATAGCCGCTCGGACAGGCGCTTTAGCAATCAGCCCCAGCATTTT.

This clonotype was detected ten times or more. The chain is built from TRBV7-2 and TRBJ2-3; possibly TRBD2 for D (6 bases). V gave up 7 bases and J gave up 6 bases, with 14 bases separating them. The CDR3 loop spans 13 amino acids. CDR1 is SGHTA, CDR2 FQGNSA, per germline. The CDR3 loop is CASKGSGLDTQYF. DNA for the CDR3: TGTGCCAGCAAAGGTTCGGGACTTGATACGCAGTATTTT. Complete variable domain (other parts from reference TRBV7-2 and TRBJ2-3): GAGVSQSPSNKVTEKGKDVELRCDPISGHTALYWYRQSLGQGLEFLIYFQGNSAPDKSGLPSDRFSAERTGGSVSTLTIQRTQQEDSAVYLCASKGSGLDTQYFGPGTRLTVL.

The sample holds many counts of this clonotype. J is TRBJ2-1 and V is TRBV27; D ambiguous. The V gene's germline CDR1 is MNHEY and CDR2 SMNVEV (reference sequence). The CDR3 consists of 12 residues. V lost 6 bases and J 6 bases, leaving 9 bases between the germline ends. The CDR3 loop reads CASSLVGNEQFF. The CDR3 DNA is TGTGCCAGCAGCCTTGTGGGCAATGAGCAGTTCTTC.

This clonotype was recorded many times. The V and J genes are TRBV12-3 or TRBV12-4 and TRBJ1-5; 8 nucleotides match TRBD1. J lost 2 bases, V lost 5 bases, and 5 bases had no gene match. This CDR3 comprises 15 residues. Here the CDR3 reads CASSKGQGGNQPQHF. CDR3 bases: TGTGCCAGCAGTAAAGGACAGGGCGGCAATCAGCCCCAGCATTTT.

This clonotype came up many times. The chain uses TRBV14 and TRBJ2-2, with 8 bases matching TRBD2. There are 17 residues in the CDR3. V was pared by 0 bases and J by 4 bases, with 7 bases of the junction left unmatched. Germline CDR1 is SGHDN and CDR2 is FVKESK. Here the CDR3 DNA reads TGTGCCAGCAGCCAAGAATCTCGGGAGGGCCGCACCGGGGAGCTGTTTTTT. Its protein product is CASSQESREGRTGELFF.

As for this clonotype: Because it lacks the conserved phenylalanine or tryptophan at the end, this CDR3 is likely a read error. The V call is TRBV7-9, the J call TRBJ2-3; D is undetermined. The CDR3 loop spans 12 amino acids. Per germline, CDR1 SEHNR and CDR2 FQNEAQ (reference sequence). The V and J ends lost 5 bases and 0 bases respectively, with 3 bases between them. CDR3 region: CASSDSTDTQYS. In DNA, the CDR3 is TGTGCCAGCAGCGACAGCACAGATACGCAGTATTCT.

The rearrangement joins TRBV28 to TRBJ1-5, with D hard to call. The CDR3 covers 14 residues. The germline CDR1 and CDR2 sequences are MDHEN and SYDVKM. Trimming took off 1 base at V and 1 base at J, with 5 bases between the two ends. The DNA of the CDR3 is TGTGCCAGCAGTTTATTGGGCAGCAATCAGCCCCAGCATTTT. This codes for CASSLLGSNQPQHF.

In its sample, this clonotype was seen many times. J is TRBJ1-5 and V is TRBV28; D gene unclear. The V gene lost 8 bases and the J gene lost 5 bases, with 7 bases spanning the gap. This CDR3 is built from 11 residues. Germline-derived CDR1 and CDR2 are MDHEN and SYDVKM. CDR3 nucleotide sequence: TGTGCCAGCGGCGCTCATCAGCCCCAGCATTTT. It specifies CASGAHQPQHF. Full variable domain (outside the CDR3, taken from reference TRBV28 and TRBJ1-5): DVKVTQSSRYLVKRTGEKVFLECVQDMDHENMFWYRQDPGLGLRLIYFSYDVKMKEKGDIPEGYSVSREKKERFSLILESASTNQTSMYLCASGAHQPQHFGDGTRLSIL.

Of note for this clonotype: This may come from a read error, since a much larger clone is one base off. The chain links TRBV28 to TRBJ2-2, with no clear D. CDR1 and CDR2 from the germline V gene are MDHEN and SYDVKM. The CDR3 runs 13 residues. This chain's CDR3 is CGSSSLSTGELFF. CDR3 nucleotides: TGTGGCAGCAGTTCCCTTAGCACCGGGGAGCTGTTTTTT. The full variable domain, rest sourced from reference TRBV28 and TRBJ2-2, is DVKVTQSSRYLVKRTGEKVFLECVQDMDHENMFWYRQDPGLGLRLIYFSYDVKMKEKGDIPEGYSVSREKKERFSLILESASTNQTSMYLCGSSSLSTGELFFGEGSRLTVL.

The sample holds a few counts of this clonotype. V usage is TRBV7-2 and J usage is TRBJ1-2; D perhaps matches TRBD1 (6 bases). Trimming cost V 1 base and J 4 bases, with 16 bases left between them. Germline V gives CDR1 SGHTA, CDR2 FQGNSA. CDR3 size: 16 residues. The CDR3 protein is CASSLVWQGSSYGYTF. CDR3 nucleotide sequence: TGTGCCAGCAGCTTAGTGTGGCAGGGGTCGTCCTATGGCTACACCTTC.